Below are 10 T cell receptor beta chains sequenced from a single sample in a study of CD8 T cells in ankylosing spondylitis. TCRdb re-derived calls from the 5' RACE reads in MiXCR, one entry per CDR3 protein. The repertoire includes about 240,000 distinct CDR3 sequences, 9.5% to 12% of them detected once, and roughly 6.8% sits in the top ten. Sequencing used blood, either unsorted or a sorted T cell fraction (not recorded which). Receptors were obtained from a male donor with ankylosing spondylitis or in good health (not recorded which).

The rearrangement uses TRBV27 and TRBJ2-1; a weak D match, TRBD2 (5 bases). The CDR3 is made up of 16 amino acids. In germline, CDR1 is MNHEY, CDR2 SMNVEV (reference sequence). Trimming took off 10 bases at V and 7 bases at J, with 26 bases between the two ends. This CDR3 is CANVESLARDSNEQFF. The CDR3 bases are TGTGCCAACGTGGAAAGCCTAGCTCGAGACTCTAATGAGCAGTTCTTC.

This clonotype was counted at least ten times. The V gene is TRBV20-1, the J gene TRBJ1-4, with D perhaps matching TRBD1 (5 bases). This CDR3 region has 13 residues. Between the trimmed V and J ends, which lost 6 bases and 8 bases, there was a span of 16 bases. Germline CDR1 DFQATT, CDR2 SNEGSKA (reference sequence). The CDR3 DNA follows: TGCAGTGCCCCGAGTCTAAGGGACGAAAAACTGTTTTTT. Translating it yields CSAPSLRDEKLFF.

This clonotype was picked up many times. This chain joins TRBV7-7 and TRBJ2-5; D is unclear. V dropped 5 bases and J dropped 7 bases, with 11 bases sitting between them. The CDR3 sequence is 12 residues long. Per germline, CDR1 SSHAT and CDR2 FNYEAQ (reference sequence). This CDR3 is CASSTPRGTQYF. The CDR3 DNA follows: TGTGCCAGCAGCACACCAAGAGGGACCCAGTACTTC.

There are many counts of this clonotype. The rearrangement joins TRBV9 to TRBJ2-5, with a possible D match to TRBD2 (5 bases). Germline V gene sequence: CDR1 SGDLS, CDR2 YYNGEE. Trimming removed 4 bases at V and 1 base at J, with 8 bases between. CDR3 length: 13 amino acids. The CDR3 sequence is CASSRGLQETQYF. The CDR3 DNA sequence: TGTGCCAGCAGCCGGGGTCTCCAAGAGACCCAGTACTTC.

The chain couples TRBV29-1 to TRBJ2-3, with D perhaps matching TRBD1 (5 bases). Germline CDR1 and CDR2: SQVTM and ANQGSEA. There are 16 residues in the CDR3. Trimming took 8 bases from V and 1 from J, leaving 22 bases between them. The CDR3 reads CSIPARPKTGTDTQYF. The CDR3 DNA reads as TGCAGCATTCCGGCTCGGCCTAAGACAGGCACAGATACGCAGTATTTT.

A few counts support this clonotype. V and J are TRBV20-1 and TRBJ1-2; D gene unclear. The CDR3 covers 12 residues. V gave up 1 base and J gave up 6 bases, with 9 bases separating them. CDR1 is DFQATT and CDR2 is SNEGSKA in the germline V gene (reference sequence). The CDR3 here is CSARGAGDGYTF. The CDR3 DNA sequence: TGCAGTGCTAGAGGGGCTGGGGATGGCTACACCTTC.

J is TRBJ1-4 and V is TRBV28; 7 nucleotides align to TRBD1. The CDR3 length is 14 residues. CDR1 MDHEN and CDR2 SYDVKM come from the germline V gene. With 6 bases clipped from V and 8 bases from J, the junction kept 9 bases outside the gene matches. CDR3 sequence reads: CASSLDRVGEKLFF. For the CDR3, the DNA is TGTGCCAGCAGCTTAGACAGGGTCGGCGAAAAACTGTTTTTT.

About this clonotype: A much larger clone is a single base away; this may be a read error. Written as DNA, the CDR3 is TGTGCCAGCAGTGAAGCGAGAGGTGGCTACACCTTC. It specifies CASSEARGGYTF. The chain uses TRBV2 and TRBJ1-2; the D is unclear. Trimming took 0 bases from V and 7 from J, leaving 6 bases between them. CDR1 and CDR2 (germline): SNHLY, FYNNEI. The CDR3 runs to 12 residues.

This clonotype was observed a few times. This chain links TRBV19 with TRBJ2-1; 8 bases are shared with TRBD2. The germline V gene has CDR1 LNHDA and CDR2 SQIVND (reference sequence). V shed 3 bases, J shed 9 bases, and the junction held 10 bases outside the gene matches. The CDR3 runs to 15 residues. The CDR3 region has the DNA TGTGCCAGTAGTATCAGAGCGGGAGTTATTGGTGAGCAGTTCTTC. Translation gives CASSIRAGVIGEQFF.

In its sample, this clonotype was seen a few times. V is TRBV7-2 and J is TRBJ2-2; maybe TRBD1 (6 bases). V was trimmed by 5 bases and J by 0 bases, leaving 13 bases between them. Germline CDR1 is SGHTA and CDR2 is FQGNSA. CDR3 length: 16 amino acids. CDR3 sequence: CASSNRVITNTGELFF. CDR3 nucleotide sequence: TGTGCCAGCAGCAACAGGGTAATCACGAACACCGGGGAGCTGTTTTTT.